The 25 T cell receptor beta chains given below trace back to one sample, sequenced in a study of blood T cell repertoires in COVID-19. Some clones are missing from TCRdb's copy, which holds only in-frame ones; the method was immunoSEQ multiplex PCR. The sample carries about 65,000 clones, 85% to 95% recorded once. Sequenced material: peripheral blood. Every receptor here comes from a man aged 65 to 79 with active COVID-19.

In this sample, this clone turned up once. The chain recombines TRBV10-3 with TRBJ2-2, with 9 bases fitting TRBD2. Germline V gene lookup returns CDR1 ENHRY and CDR2 SYGVKD. The ends lost 7 bases at V and 2 bases at J; junction bases unmatched: 5. The CDR3 length is 15 residues. Here the CDR3 reads CAITTGTSNTGELFF. DNA of the CDR3: TGTGCCATCACCACCGGGACTAGCAACACCGGGGAGCTGTTTTTT.

The rearrangement uses TRBV7-2 and TRBJ2-3, with D unresolved. The CDR3 has 12 amino acids. Trimming took 5 bases from V and 0 from J, leaving 3 bases between them. The germline V gene encodes CDR1 SGHTA and CDR2 FQGNSA. This CDR3 is CASSPSTDTQYF. The CDR3 DNA follows: TGTGCCAGCAGCCCTAGCACAGATACGCAGTATTTT.

This rearrangement joins TRBV9 to TRBJ2-3; possibly TRBD2 for D (7 bases). V was pared by 3 bases and J by 4 bases, with 12 bases between. Germline V gene lookup returns CDR1 SGDLS and CDR2 YYNGEE. This CDR3 has 14 amino acids. The CDR3 protein is CASSAGGGADTQYF. In nucleotides, the CDR3 is TGTGCCAGCAGCGCGGGGGGCGGCGCAGATACGCAGTATTTT.

The chain carries TRBV28 and TRBJ2-3; unclear D gene. V was trimmed by 8 bases and J by 1 base, leaving 16 bases between them. Germline-derived CDR1 and CDR2 are MDHEN and SYDVKM. The length of the CDR3 is 15 residues. CDR3 DNA sequence: TGTGCCAGCGGCCTAACCCACCGGGGCACAGATACGCAGTATTTT. Protein sequence: CASGLTHRGTDTQYF.

The rearrangement uses TRBV6-1 and TRBJ2-7; D is undetermined. CDR3 length equals 12 residues. Germline-derived CDR1 and CDR2 are MNHNS and SASEGT. Trimming shortened V by 3 bases and J by 7 bases, and 10 bases separated the two germline ends. DNA of the CDR3: TGTGCCAGCAGTGAGTTGTTGGCAGAGCAGTACTTC. Translating it yields CASSELLAEQYF.

The rearrangement uses TRBV6-5 and TRBJ2-7, with 10 nucleotides matching TRBD1. Germline V CDR1 and CDR2: MNHEY, SVGAGI. The CDR3 extends over 13 amino acids. With 5 bases clipped from V and 3 bases from J, the junction kept 1 base outside the gene matches. This CDR3 reads CASSRDRGYEQYV. Here the CDR3 DNA reads TGTGCCAGCAGTAGGGACAGGGGCTACGAGCAGTACGTC.

V gene TRBV11-2 combines with J gene TRBJ2-5; 8 bases are shared with TRBD2. Germline V lookup: CDR1 SGHAT, CDR2 FQNNGV. The CDR3 has 18 amino acids. V was pared by 5 bases and J by 1 base, with 15 bases of the junction left unmatched. CDR3 sequence (DNA): TGTGCCAGCAGCCACCCCCGGAGCGGGGGCTACCTCCAAGAGACCCAGTACTTC. Translating it yields CASSHPRSGGYLQETQYF.

The chain joins TRBV21-1 to TRBJ2-1; the table calls TRBD2, which could not be checked here. TRBV21-1 constitutes a pseudogene. The CDR3 spans 19 residues. CDR3 nucleotide sequence: TGTGCCAGCAGCCCAACGGGGGAAGACAGACGAAGCTCCTACAATGAGCAGTTCTTC. It codes for CASSPTGEDRRSSYNEQFF.

The rearrangement joins TRBV2 to TRBJ1-2; 8 nucleotides match TRBD1. Germline loops: CDR1 SNHLY, CDR2 FYNNEI. The V and J ends lost 9 bases and 7 bases, in that order; junction bases with no gene match: 13. This CDR3 contains 14 residues. As DNA, the CDR3 is TGTGCCAGAGGTTCGGGACAGGCTTTGAGTGGCTACACCTTC. This translates into CARGSGQALSGYTF.

The chain employs TRBV7-9 and TRBJ2-1, with 7 positions matching TRBD1. Germline-derived CDR1 and CDR2 are SEHNR and FQNEAQ (reference sequence). Trimming at V came to 5 bases and at J to 9 bases, leaving 10 bases not matched to a gene. The CDR3 covers 14 residues. The CDR3, as DNA: TGTGCCAGCAGCGACTACACGACAGGGAGTGAGCAGTTCTTC. Translated: CASSDYTTGSEQFF.

This chain uses TRBV7-9 with TRBJ2-7, with D tentatively TRBD2 (6 bases). The V and J ends lost 4 bases and 6 bases respectively, with 16 bases between them. This CDR3 has 14 residues. The germline V gene encodes CDR1 SEHNR and CDR2 FQNEAQ (reference sequence). The CDR3 spells CASSSAGTPIEQYF. In DNA, the CDR3 is TGTGCCAGCAGCTCAGCCGGGACTCCGATCGAGCAGTACTTC.

The chain joins TRBV5-1 to TRBJ2-5; possible D gene TRBD2, 5 bases. V lost 0 bases, J lost 1 base, and 7 bases lay in between. The germline gives CDR1 SGHRS, CDR2 YFSETQ. CDR3 length equals 14 residues. The CDR3: CASSLEGSQETQYF. In nucleotides, the CDR3 is TGCGCCAGCAGCTTGGAAGGGAGCCAAGAGACCCAGTACTTC. The full variable domain, rest sourced from reference TRBV5-1 and TRBJ2-5, is KAGVTQTPRYLIKTRGQQVTLSCSPISGHRSVSWYQQTPGQGLQFLFEYFSETQRNKGNFPGRFSGRQFSNSRSEMNVSTLELGDSALYLCASSLEGSQETQYFGPGTRLLVL.

CDR3 loop: CASGRSGTGEFYTF. The CDR3 nucleotides read TGTGCCAGCGGGCGTAGTGGTACAGGAGAGTTTTACACCTTC. V gene TRBV6-5 combines with J gene TRBJ1-2, with a possible D match to TRBD1 (5 bases). The length of the CDR3 is 14 residues. V was pared by 8 bases and J by 11 bases, with 24 bases between. Germline CDR1 reads MNHEY; CDR2 reads SVGAGI.

The CDR3 sequence: CASSLLGQGLGLTEAFF. CDR3 DNA sequence: TGTGCCAGCAGCTTGTTGGGACAGGGGTTAGGGCTCACTGAAGCTTTCTTT. The V and J genes are TRBV5-8 and TRBJ1-1, with 10 bases matching TRBD1. The V segment lost 1 base and the J segment 4 bases; nucleotides outside the gene matches: 10. Germline V gives CDR1 SGHTS, CDR2 YDEGEE. The CDR3 contains 17 residues.

The rearrangement joins TRBV5-4 to TRBJ1-6; no clear D gene. The CDR3 contains 13 residues. The germline CDR1 and CDR2 sequences are SGHNT and YYREEE (reference sequence). V lost 1 base to trimming and J lost 11 bases, with 10 bases between them. Written as DNA, the CDR3 is TGTGCCAGCAGCTTGAAGGGAGCGGCACCCCTCCACTTT. Protein: CASSLKGAAPLHF.

The chain links TRBV29-1 to TRBJ1-1; tentatively, D is TRBD1 (5 bases). V lost 7 bases, J lost 10 bases, and 16 bases lay in between. Germline CDR1 and CDR2: SQVTM and ANQGSEA. This CDR3 contains 11 residues. The CDR3 bases are TGCAGCGGGGAGGGGTCTAGGGGAGCTTTCTTT. It is translated as CSGEGSRGAFF.

This chain connects TRBV7-2 to TRBJ2-5; the match to TRBD2 covers 14 bases. Germline CDR1 reads SGHTA; CDR2 reads FQGNSA. V gave up 0 bases and J gave up 4 bases; unmatched junction bases: 7. This CDR3 comprises 18 residues. The CDR3 protein is CASSLAIPGLAGVETQYF. The CDR3 DNA sequence: TGTGCCAGCAGCTTAGCGATACCGGGACTAGCGGGGGTAGAGACCCAGTACTTC.

The rearrangement uses TRBV6-6 and TRBJ1-2; D might be TRBD1 (5 bases). V was shortened by 5 bases and J by 6 bases, with 16 bases between the two germline ends. In germline, CDR1 is MNHNY, CDR2 SVGAGI (reference sequence). CDR3 length: 14 residues. The CDR3 nucleotides read TGTGCCAGCAGTACCTACGGGGGGAGGGATGGCTACACCTTC. This sequence encodes CASSTYGGRDGYTF.

J is TRBJ1-6 and V is TRBV21-1; TRBD1 reflects the table's D call only, with no check against the DNA. TRBV21-1 represents a pseudogene. The CDR3 length is 17 residues. CDR3 loop: CASSGTGTPFWNSPLHF. CDR3 nucleotide sequence: TGTGCCAGCAGTGGGACAGGGACCCCCTTTTGGAATTCACCCCTCCACTTT.

This chain connects TRBV15 to TRBJ2-1; 7 positions agree with TRBD1. The CDR3 spans 14 residues. CDR1 and CDR2 (germline): LNHNV, YYDKDF (reference sequence). V trimming: 4 bases; J trimming: 6 bases; junction bases outside the gene matches: 6. The CDR3 nucleotides read TGTGCCACCAGCAACCGGGACAGTCCCAATGAGCAGTTCTTC. It yields the protein CATSNRDSPNEQFF.

This sequence joins TRBV2 and TRBJ1-5, with D maybe TRBD1 (5 bases). The CDR3 runs to 15 residues. CDR1 and CDR2 (germline): SNHLY, FYNNEI. With 4 bases removed from V and 6 bases from J, the gap between germline ends came to 16 bases. CDR3 nucleotide sequence: TGTGCCAGCAGTGGGTCGGCAGGGATGGCTCAGCCCCAGCATTTT. Amino acid sequence: CASSGSAGMAQPQHF.

The CDR3 nucleotides are TGTGCCAGCAGCCAGTTACTAGCGGTCACAGATACGCAGTATTTT. Its protein product is CASSQLLAVTDTQYF. The chain has TRBV3-1 (or the pseudogene TRBV3-2) and TRBJ2-3; 8 nucleotides line up with TRBD2. V shed 3 bases, J shed 2 bases, and the junction held 4 bases outside the gene matches. Germline V gene sequence: CDR1 LGHDT, CDR2 YNNKEL (reference sequence). There are 15 residues in the CDR3.

This clone has just a few counts. The chain is built from TRBV5-4 and TRBJ1-6, with TRBD1 matching 8 bases. The germline gives CDR1 SGHNT, CDR2 YYREEE (reference sequence). The CDR3 is 16 amino acids. Trimming at V came to 4 bases and at J to 14 bases, leaving 17 bases not matched to a gene. CDR3 coding DNA: TGTGCCAGCAGCACGGACAGGGCATCTCGTTTATTAACCCTCCACTTT. Its protein product is CASSTDRASRLLTLHF.

This CDR3 is CASSLLAGGTTDTQYF. DNA for the CDR3: TGTGCCAGCAGCTTGCTAGCGGGGGGAACCACAGATACGCAGTATTTT. J is TRBJ2-3 and V is TRBV5-6, with 11 nucleotides matching TRBD2. The CDR3 runs to 16 residues. With 1 base clipped from V and 2 bases from J, the junction kept 3 bases outside the gene matches. Germline V gene sequence: CDR1 SGHDT, CDR2 YYEEEE.

The V and J genes are TRBV18 and TRBJ1-5; 8 bases line up with TRBD1. Losses at the gene ends were 0 bases for V and 2 bases for J; bases not matched to a gene: 6. The CDR3 has 17 amino acids. The germline gives CDR1 KGHSH, CDR2 LQKENI. CDR3 DNA sequence: TGTGCCAGCTCACCACCGTTGACAGGGGTACGCAATCAGCCCCAGCATTTT. Encoded protein: CASSPPLTGVRNQPQHF.